This T cell receptor (beta chain) appears in the sequencing data of a study of blood T cell repertoires in COVID-19. Across the whole study: Sources were T cells, B-cell-depleted T cells, or PBMCs; the material itself was cDNA or gDNA.

V lost 4 bases to trimming and J lost 2 bases, with 12 bases between them. This CDR3 is built from 14 residues. Germline V CDR1 and CDR2: SGHRS, YFSETQ. As handled by the study authors: For nucleated cells, counts were estimated from reference gene primer amplification. Sequencing was performed with immunoSEQ multiplex PCR; in TCRdb, only in-frame clones are kept and a portion is missing. The V and J calls and clone size were taken over from that table, and D and trimming were inferred from the DNA. The repertoire holds around 310,000 clones, 90% seen once, with around 0.98% in the top ten. The receptor was isolated from a woman between 40 and 55 years old with COVID-19, enrolled during active disease. Sequenced input: peripheral blood. The chain couples TRBV5-1 to TRBJ1-1; possibly TRBD1 for D (5 bases). CDR3 coding DNA: TGCGCCAGCAGCCCCCGACAGCTTAACACTGAAGCTTTCTTT. Protein sequence: CASSPRQLNTEAFF.